Below are 18 T cell receptor beta chains sequenced from a single sample in a study of blood T cell repertoires in COVID-19. Clones were sequenced by immunoSEQ multiplex PCR, and TCRdb holds only the in-frame ones, with some missing. This table has a few hundred thousand clones, about 90% appearing once. Material for sequencing was PBMCs or T cells enriched from blood (not recorded which). The source is a man under 40 who had been exposed to COVID-19.

This rearrangement joins TRBV4-1 to TRBJ1-5; D uncertain. Germline assignment: CDR1 MGHRA and CDR2 YSYEKL. CDR3 length: 18 residues. V lost 0 bases and J 7 bases, leaving 22 bases between the germline ends. As DNA, the CDR3 is TGCGCCAGCAGCCAAGATTGGCAGGCTCAAGATTTCCCCCAGCCCCAGCATTTT. Amino acids: CASSQDWQAQDFPQPQHF.

This rearrangement joins TRBV4-1 to TRBJ1-4; D is ambiguous. CDR1 is MGHRA and CDR2 is YSYEKL in the germline V gene. Deletions cut 3 bases from V and 7 bases from J, with 12 bases between. This CDR3 comprises 14 residues. The CDR3, as DNA: TGCGCCAGCAGCCACCCAGGTAGTATTGAAAAACTGTTTTTT. Amino acids: CASSHPGSIEKLFF.

The chain recombines TRBV9 with TRBJ1-1; D is uncertain. V lost 2 bases and J lost 6, with 11 bases in between. CDR1 is SGDLS and CDR2 is YYNGEE in the germline V gene. The CDR3 is 13 residues long. The CDR3 reads CASSVRGDAEAFF. The CDR3 nucleotides are TGTGCCAGCAGCGTCCGGGGAGACGCTGAAGCTTTCTTT.

The V and J genes are TRBV6-5 and TRBJ1-1; D remains ambiguous. Germline loops: CDR1 MNHEY, CDR2 SVGAGI. V lost 0 bases and J 10 bases, leaving 6 bases between the germline ends. The length of the CDR3 is 11 residues. The chain's CDR3 is CASSYSQVAFF. DNA of the CDR3: TGTGCCAGCAGTTACTCGCAGGTAGCTTTCTTT.

The V call is TRBV4-2, the J call TRBJ2-7; 7 bases match TRBD1. J gave up 7 bases and V 3 bases, and 3 bases lay outside the gene matches. This CDR3 is built from 12 residues. In germline, CDR1 is LGHNA, CDR2 YNFKEQ. The CDR3 spells CASSQTGLEQYF. As DNA, the CDR3 is TGTGCCAGCAGCCAGACAGGGTTGGAGCAGTACTTC.

The CDR3 region has the DNA TGTGCCAGCAGTCAAACAGGCCTCCCGATTAGCACAGATACGCAGTATTTT. Translated: CASSQTGLPISTDTQYF. This sequence joins TRBV11-2 and TRBJ2-3; D is possibly TRBD1 (5 bases). Trimming took off 6 bases at V and 0 bases at J, with 19 bases between the two ends. Germline V CDR1 and CDR2: SGHAT, FQNNGV. This CDR3 is 17 amino acids long.

V and J are TRBV11-2 and TRBJ2-1; D gene unclear. V gave up 0 bases and J gave up 4 bases, with 7 bases separating them. Germline V gene lookup returns CDR1 SGHAT and CDR2 FQNNGV. The CDR3 spans 14 residues. The CDR3 sequence: CASSLDSIYNEQFF. DNA of the CDR3: TGTGCCAGCAGCTTAGACAGTATATACAATGAGCAGTTCTTC.

The CDR3 loop reads CARTHYTTLYNSPLHF. CDR3 DNA: TGTGCTAGGACTCACTACACCACCCTTTATAATTCACCCCTCCACTTT. The chain carries TRBV12-5 and TRBJ1-6; D not certain. V was pared by 9 bases and J by 4 bases, with 19 bases between. This CDR3 has 16 residues. The germline V gene encodes CDR1 LGHNT and CDR2 FRNRAP.

The chain couples TRBV6-4 to TRBJ2-5; D is undetermined. Trimming shortened V by 4 bases and J by 2 bases, and 14 bases separated the two germline ends. CDR3 length equals 15 residues. Germline V gene data show CDR1 as MRHNA and CDR2 as SNTAGT. The chain's CDR3 is CASSVDFGLQETQYF. DNA of the CDR3: TGTGCCAGCAGTGTAGATTTCGGTTTACAAGAGACCCAGTACTTC.

This chain joins TRBV3-1 (or the pseudogene TRBV3-2) and TRBJ1-1, with D perhaps TRBD1 (6 bases). The CDR3 is 18 amino acids. Germline V gene data show CDR1 as LGHDT and CDR2 as YNNKEL (reference sequence). V was cut by 5 bases and J by 7 bases, with 29 bases left in between. The CDR3 spells CASSTRRGFREGGSEAFF. The CDR3 bases are TGTGCCAGCAGCACCCGAAGAGGGTTTAGGGAGGGGGGGAGTGAAGCTTTCTTT.

This chain joins TRBV3-1 (or the pseudogene TRBV3-2) and TRBJ2-1; maybe TRBD1 (6 bases). CDR3 size: 16 residues. Germline V CDR1 and CDR2: LGHDT, YNNKEL (reference sequence). Trimming took 4 bases from V and 6 from J, leaving 19 bases between them. CDR3 protein: CASSLGWIGTPNEQFF. In DNA form, the CDR3 reads TGTGCCAGCAGCCTGGGATGGATTGGGACACCCAATGAGCAGTTCTTC.

The chain is built from TRBV5-1 and TRBJ1-5, with 8 bases fitting TRBD1. Germline V gives CDR1 SGHRS, CDR2 YFSETQ. V shed 0 bases and J 7 bases; nucleotides not matched to a gene: 3. This CDR3 comprises 14 residues. The CDR3: CASSLGTGPQPQHF. The CDR3 DNA reads as TGCGCCAGCAGCTTGGGGACAGGGCCACAGCCCCAGCATTTT.

This chain connects TRBV15 to TRBJ1-1, with TRBD1 matching 7 bases. In germline, CDR1 is LNHNV, CDR2 YYDKDF (reference sequence). J lost 4 bases, V lost 3 bases, and 11 bases had no gene match. CDR3 length: 16 amino acids. CDR3 coding DNA: TGTGCCACCAGCAGGGGCTTAGAGGGGGCGGCCACTGAAGCTTTCTTT. This gives the protein CATSRGLEGAATEAFF.

CDR3 region: CASGGGAYEQYF. CDR3 sequence (DNA): TGTGCCAGCGGGGGAGGAGCGTACGAGCAGTACTTC. The chain is built from TRBV6-6 and TRBJ2-7; a possible D gene is TRBD2 (6 bases). This CDR3 has 12 amino acids. Germline CDR1 reads MNHNY; CDR2 reads SVGAGI (reference sequence). Trimming left V 8 bases short and J 4 bases short, with 12 bases between.

The rearrangement uses TRBV27 and TRBJ1-2; D unclear. Germline assignment: CDR1 MNHEY and CDR2 SMNVEV (reference sequence). V was shortened by 5 bases and J by 2 bases, with 9 bases between the two germline ends. The CDR3 loop spans 13 amino acids. The CDR3 nucleotides read TGTGCCAGCAGTGTGGATAGCAACTATGGCTACACCTTC. It yields the protein CASSVDSNYGYTF.

This clone was detected a few times. V gene TRBV4-1 combines with J gene TRBJ1-5; no clear D. CDR3 length: 13 residues. V lost 1 base to trimming and J lost 5 bases, with 6 bases between them. CDR1 MGHRA and CDR2 YSYEKL come from the germline V gene. In nucleotides, the CDR3 is TGCGCCAGCAGCCAAGCCCCGTATCAGCCCCAGCATTTT. This gives the protein CASSQAPYQPQHF.

This chain links TRBV19 with TRBJ1-2; 7 bases agree with TRBD1. The CDR3 totals 12 residues. Germline V lookup: CDR1 LNHDA, CDR2 SQIVND (reference sequence). J lost 7 bases, V lost 4 bases, and 3 bases had no gene match. CDR3 nucleotide sequence: TGTGCCAGTAGTACGACAGGGTTTGGCTACACCTTC. Protein: CASSTTGFGYTF. The full variable domain, rest sourced from reference TRBV19 and TRBJ1-2, is DGGITQSPKYLFRKEGQNVTLSCEQNLNHDAMYWYRQDPGQGLRLIYYSQIVNDFQKGDIAEGYSVSREKKESFPLTVTSAQKNPTAFYLCASSTTGFGYTFGSGTRLTVV.

The table lists this clone with a few counts. At one end the junction does not follow the germline gene, possibly because of a read error. The V call is TRBV7-9, the J call TRBJ2-3; 8 bases map to TRBD1. CDR1 and CDR2 from the germline V gene are SEHNR and FQNEAQ (reference sequence). The CDR3 length is 13 residues. Here the CDR3 DNA reads TGTGCTAGCAGGGACAGGAGCACAGATACGCAGTATTTT. This gives the protein CASRDRSTDTQYF.